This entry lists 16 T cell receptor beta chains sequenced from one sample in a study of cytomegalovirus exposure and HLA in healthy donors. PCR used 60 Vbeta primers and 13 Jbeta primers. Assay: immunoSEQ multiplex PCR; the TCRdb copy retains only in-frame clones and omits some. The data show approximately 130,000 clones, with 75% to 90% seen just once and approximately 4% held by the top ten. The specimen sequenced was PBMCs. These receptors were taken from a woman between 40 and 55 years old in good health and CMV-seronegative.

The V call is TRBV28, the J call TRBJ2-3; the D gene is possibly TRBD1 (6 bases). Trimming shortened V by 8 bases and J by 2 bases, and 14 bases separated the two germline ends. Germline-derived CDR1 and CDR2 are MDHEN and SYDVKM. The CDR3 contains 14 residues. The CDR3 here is CASEDSLNTDTQYF. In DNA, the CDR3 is TGTGCCAGCGAGGACAGTCTCAACACAGATACGCAGTATTTT.

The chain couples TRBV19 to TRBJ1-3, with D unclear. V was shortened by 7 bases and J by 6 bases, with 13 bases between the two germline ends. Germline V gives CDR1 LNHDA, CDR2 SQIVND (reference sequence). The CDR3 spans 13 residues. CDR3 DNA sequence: TGTGCCAGTAATCGTAACTTCGAAAACACCATATATTTT. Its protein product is CASNRNFENTIYF.

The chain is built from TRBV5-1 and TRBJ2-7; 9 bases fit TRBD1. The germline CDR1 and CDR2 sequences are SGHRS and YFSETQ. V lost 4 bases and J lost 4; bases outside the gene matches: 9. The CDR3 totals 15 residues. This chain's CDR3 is CASSLPGQGRYEQYF. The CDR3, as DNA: TGCGCCAGCAGCCTACCGGGACAGGGAAGGTACGAGCAGTACTTC.

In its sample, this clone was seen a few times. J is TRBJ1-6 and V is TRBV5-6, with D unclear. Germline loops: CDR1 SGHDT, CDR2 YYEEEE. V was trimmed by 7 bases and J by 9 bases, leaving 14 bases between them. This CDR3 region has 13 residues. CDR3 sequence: CASHTAGGSPLHF. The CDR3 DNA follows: TGTGCCAGCCACACAGCCGGTGGTTCACCCCTCCACTTT.

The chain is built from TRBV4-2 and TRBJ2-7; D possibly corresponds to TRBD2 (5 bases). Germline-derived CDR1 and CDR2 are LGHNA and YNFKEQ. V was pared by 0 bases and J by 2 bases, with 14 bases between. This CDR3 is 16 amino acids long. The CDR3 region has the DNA TGTGCCAGCAGCCAAGATGCATTAGAGGGTACCTACGAGCAGTACTTC. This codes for CASSQDALEGTYEQYF.

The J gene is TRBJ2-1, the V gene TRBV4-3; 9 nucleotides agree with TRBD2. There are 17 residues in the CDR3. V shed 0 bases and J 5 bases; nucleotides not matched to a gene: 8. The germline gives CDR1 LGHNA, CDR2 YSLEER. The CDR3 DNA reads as TGCGCCAGCAGCCAAGAGGGGGCGGGGGGGCTTCACAATGAGCAGTTCTTC. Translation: CASSQEGAGGLHNEQFF.

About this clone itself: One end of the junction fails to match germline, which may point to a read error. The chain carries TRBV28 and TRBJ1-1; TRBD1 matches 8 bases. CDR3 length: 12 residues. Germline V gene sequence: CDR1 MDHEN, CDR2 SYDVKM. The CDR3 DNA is TGTGCCAGTACCGGGACAGGACGTTTGAATCTCTTT. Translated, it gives CASTGTGRLNLF.

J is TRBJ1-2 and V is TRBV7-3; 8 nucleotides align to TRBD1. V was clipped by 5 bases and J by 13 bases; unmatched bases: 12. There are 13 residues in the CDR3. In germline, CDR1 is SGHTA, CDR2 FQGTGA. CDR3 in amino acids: CASSPNRQGPVTF. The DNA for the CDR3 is TGTGCCAGCAGCCCAAACAGACAGGGGCCTGTCACCTTC.

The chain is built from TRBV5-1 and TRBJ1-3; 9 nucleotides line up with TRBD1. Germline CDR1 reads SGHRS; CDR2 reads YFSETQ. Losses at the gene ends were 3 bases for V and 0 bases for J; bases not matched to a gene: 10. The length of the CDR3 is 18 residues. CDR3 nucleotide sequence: TGCGCCAGCAGCTCCCGACAGGGGGTCCTGTTCTCTGGAAACACCATATATTTT. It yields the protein CASSSRQGVLFSGNTIYF.

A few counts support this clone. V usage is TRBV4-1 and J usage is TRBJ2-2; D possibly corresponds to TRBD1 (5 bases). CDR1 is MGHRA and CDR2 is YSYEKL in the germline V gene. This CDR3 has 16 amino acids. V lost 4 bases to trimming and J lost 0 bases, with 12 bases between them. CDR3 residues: CASSPLGQTNTGELFF. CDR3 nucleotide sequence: TGCGCCAGCAGCCCCCTGGGGCAGACGAACACCGGGGAGCTGTTTTTT.

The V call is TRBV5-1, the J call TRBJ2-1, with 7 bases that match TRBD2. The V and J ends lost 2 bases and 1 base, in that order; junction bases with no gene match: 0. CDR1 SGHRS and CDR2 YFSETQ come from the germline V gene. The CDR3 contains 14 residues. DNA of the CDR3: TGCGCCAGCAGCTTACTAGCGTCCTACAATGAGCAGTTCTTC. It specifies CASSLLASYNEQFF.

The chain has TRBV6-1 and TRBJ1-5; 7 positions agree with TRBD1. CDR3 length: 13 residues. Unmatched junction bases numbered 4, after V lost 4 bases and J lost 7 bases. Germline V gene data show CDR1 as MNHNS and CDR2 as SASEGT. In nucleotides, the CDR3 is TGTGCCAGCAGTGGACAGGGAAGACAGCCCCAGCATTTT. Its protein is CASSGQGRQPQHF.

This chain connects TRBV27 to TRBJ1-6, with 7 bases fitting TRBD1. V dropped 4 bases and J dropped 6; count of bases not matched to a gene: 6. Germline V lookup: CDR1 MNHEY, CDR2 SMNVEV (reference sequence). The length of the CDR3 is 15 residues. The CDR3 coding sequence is TGTGCCAGCAGTTCCGGGACAGCGTTTAATTCACCCCTCCACTTT. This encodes CASSSGTAFNSPLHF.

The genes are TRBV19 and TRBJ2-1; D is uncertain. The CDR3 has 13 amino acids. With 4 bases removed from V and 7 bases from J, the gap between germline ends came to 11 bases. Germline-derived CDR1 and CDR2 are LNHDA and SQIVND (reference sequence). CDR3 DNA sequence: TGTGCCAGTAGTAGACAAGGTATTAATGAGCAGTTCTTC. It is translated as CASSRQGINEQFF.

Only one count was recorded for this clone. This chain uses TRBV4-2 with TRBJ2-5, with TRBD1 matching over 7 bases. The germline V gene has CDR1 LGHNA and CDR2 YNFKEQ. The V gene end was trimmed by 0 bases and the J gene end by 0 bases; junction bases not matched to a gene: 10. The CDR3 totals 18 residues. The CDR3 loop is CASSQDFLGRGYQETQYF. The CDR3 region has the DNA TGTGCCAGCAGCCAAGATTTTCTGGGCAGGGGGTACCAAGAGACCCAGTACTTC.

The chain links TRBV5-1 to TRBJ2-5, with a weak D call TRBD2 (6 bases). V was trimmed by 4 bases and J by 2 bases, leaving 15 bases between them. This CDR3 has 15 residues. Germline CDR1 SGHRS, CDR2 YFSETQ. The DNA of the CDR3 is TGCGCCAGCAGCGTAAATTTGGGGGGACAAGAGACCCAGTACTTC. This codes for CASSVNLGGQETQYF. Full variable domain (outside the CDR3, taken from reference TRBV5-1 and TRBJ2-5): KAGVTQTPRYLIKTRGQQVTLSCSPISGHRSVSWYQQTPGQGLQFLFEYFSETQRNKGNFPGRFSGRQFSNSRSEMNVSTLELGDSALYLCASSVNLGGQETQYFGPGTRLLVL.